The rows below give T cell receptor beta chains drawn from one sample of a study of T cell changes during pregnancy in multiple sclerosis. Assay: immunoSEQ multiplex PCR; the TCRdb copy retains only in-frame clones and omits some. The sample shows about 31,000 clones, 89% of them seen only once. Sequenced material: CD8+ T cells from peripheral blood mononuclear cells, taken in the second trimester of pregnancy. The receptors originated from a female donor with multiple sclerosis, enrolled in a pregnancy study. CDR3s include the opening cysteine and the closing phenylalanine or tryptophan. A D gene is named only where the DNA matches it firmly. Only part of the rows carry a size: once, few, many, or a class if the clone is expanded.

TRBJ1-2	NA	NA	TRBV4-1	CASSQDLGAAYGYTF	TGCGCCAGCAGCCAAGATCTGGGGGCCGCTTATGGCTACACCTTC
TRBJ1-5	NA	NA	TRBV19	CASTPKGGASNQPQHF	TGTGCCAGTACCCCTAAAGGGGGAGCTAGCAATCAGCCCCAGCATTTT
TRBJ2-4	TRBD2	NA	TRBV7-9	CASSPLTPDWLAENIQYF	TGTGCCAGCAGCCCCCTTACCCCGGATTGGCTAGCGGAAAACATTCAGTACTTC
TRBJ2-7	NA	NA	TRBV4-3	CASSQGIASYEQYF	TGCGCCAGCAGCCAAGGAATAGCCTCCTACGAGCAGTACTTC
TRBJ2-7	NA	NA	TRBV7-6	CASSGNRAQEQYF	TGTGCCAGCAGCGGGAACAGGGCCCAGGAGCAGTACTTC
TRBJ2-1	TRBD2	NA	TRBV7-9	CASSSTLAGVREQFF	TGTGCCAGCAGCTCCACTTTAGCGGGAGTACGTGAGCAGTTCTTC
TRBJ1-4	NA	NA	TRBV28	CASSFSLLAEGVYEKLFF	TGTGCCAGCAGTTTTTCCCTCCTCGCGGAGGGAGTATATGAAAAACTGTTTTTT
TRBJ2-7	NA	NA	TRBV4-2	CASSSDSRVIEQYF	TGTGCCAGCAGCTCGGACAGTAGGGTAATCGAGCAGTACTTC
TRBJ1-3	NA	NA	TRBV13	CASSLEGGNVGNTIYF	TGTGCCAGCAGCTTAGAGGGGGGGAACGTCGGGAACACCATATATTTT
TRBJ2-1	NA	NA	TRBV19	CASSILADYNEQFF	TGTGCCAGTAGTATATTAGCGGACTACAATGAGCAGTTCTTC
TRBJ1-5	NA	NA	TRBV6-5	CASRRGGGQPQHF	TGTGCCAGCAGACGCGGGGGGGGTCAGCCCCAGCATTTT
TRBJ2-5	TRBD1	NA	TRBV5-4	CASSTGQGLGETQYF	TGTGCCAGCAGCACTGGACAGGGTTTAGGAGAGACCCAGTACTTC
TRBJ2-7	NA	NA	TRBV6-5	CASSLGTGPVEQYF	TGTGCCAGCAGTCTCGGGACTGGCCCTGTCGAGCAGTACTTC
TRBJ2-4	NA	NA	TRBV6-5	CASSLGGRDIQYF	TGTGCCAGCAGTCTAGGTGGGCGGGACATTCAGTACTTC
TRBJ2-5	NA	NA	TRBV5-4	CASSLAKEGWETQYF	TGTGCCAGCAGCTTGGCCAAGGAGGGGTGGGAGACCCAGTACTTC
TRBJ1-4	NA	NA	TRBV7-9	CASSLLSARSANEKLFF	TGTGCCAGCAGCCTCCTCTCGGCACGGAGTGCTAATGAAAAACTGTTTTTT
TRBJ2-3	NA	NA	TRBV30	CAWSVVLSEEYF	TGTGCCTGGAGTGTAGTACTTTCAGAGGAGTATTTT
TRBJ2-1	NA	NA	TRBV4-1	CASSQSTGISYNEQFF	TGCGCCAGCAGCCAATCAACAGGCATCTCCTACAATGAGCAGTTCTTC
TRBJ2-7	TRBD2	NA	TRBV6-5	CASSYYPAGTGYEQYF	TGTGCCAGCAGTTACTACCCAGCGGGGACGGGGTACGAGCAGTACTTC
TRBJ2-1	NA	once	TRBV6-4	CASSDWPENEQFF	TGTGCCAGCAGTGACTGGCCGGAGAATGAGCAGTTCTTC
TRBJ2-3	TRBD1	NA	TRBV6-7	CASSYLMTGGVTDTQYF	TGTGCCAGCAGTTACCTTATGACAGGGGGAGTCACAGATACGCAGTATTTT
TRBJ2-1	NA	NA	TRBV4-3	CASSQDRAGNGPYNEQFF	TGCGCCAGCAGCCAAGATAGGGCAGGGAACGGACCTTACAATGAGCAGTTCTTC
TRBJ2-7	NA	NA	TRBV27	CASSLGENSPEQYF	TGTGCCAGCAGTCTTGGAGAAAACTCCCCGGAGCAGTACTTC
TRBJ1-2	NA	NA	TRBV27	CASSFRRSYLYGYTF	TGTGCCAGCAGTTTTCGGCGGTCATACCTTTATGGCTACACCTTC
TRBJ1-1	TRBD1	NA	TRBV27	CASSYQGQGTEAFF	TGTGCCAGCAGTTACCAGGGACAGGGGACTGAAGCTTTCTTT
TRBJ2-6	NA	NA	TRBV7-3	CASSFGGANVLTF	TGTGCCAGCAGCTTCGGGGGGGCCAACGTCCTGACTTTC
TRBJ2-3	NA	NA	TRBV2	CASSDGRVRTDTQYF	TGTGCCAGCAGTGATGGTCGCGTTCGCACAGATACGCAGTATTTT
TRBJ1-1	NA	NA	TRBV4-1	CASSQERAQSNTEAFF	TGCGCCAGCAGCCAAGAAAGAGCACAGTCGAACACTGAAGCTTTCTTT
TRBJ2-6	TRBD1	NA	TRBV5-5	CASSPQGAGANVLTF	TGTGCCAGCAGCCCACAGGGGGCTGGGGCCAACGTCCTGACTTTC
TRBJ2-7	TRBD2	NA	TRBV7-9	CASSPRTSGSYEQYF	TGTGCCAGCAGCCCGCGGACTAGCGGGAGTTACGAGCAGTACTTC
TRBJ2-5	NA	NA	TRBV6-6	CASSYVEGRETQYF	TGTGCCAGCAGTTACGTTGAGGGAAGAGAGACCCAGTACTTC
TRBJ2-3	NA	NA	TRBV29-1	CSVEDLPDTQYF	TGCAGCGTTGAAGATCTTCCAGATACGCAGTATTTT
TRBJ1-1	NA	NA	TRBV7-9	CASSPGRVGAAFF	TGTGCCAGCAGCCCCGGCCGGGTGGGGGCAGCTTTCTTT
TRBJ2-7	TRBD2	NA	TRBV7-3	CASSRSGTSYEQYF	TGTGCCAGCAGCCGGAGCGGGACGTCCTACGAGCAGTACTTC
TRBJ1-1	NA	NA	TRBV7-3	CASSITPQGEAFF	TGTGCCAGCAGCATAACCCCTCAGGGAGAAGCTTTCTTT